This is a list of T cell receptor beta chains from one sample in a study of blood T cell repertoires in COVID-19. The method was immunoSEQ multiplex PCR; TCRdb's version includes in-frame clones alone and lacks a portion of them. This table holds under 300,000 clones, 75% to 85% found once. Sequencing was performed on peripheral blood. These TCRs come from a woman aged 55 to 70 with active or convalescent COVID-19. CDR3s include the opening cysteine and the closing phenylalanine or tryptophan. The D gene is left open where the match is weak. Only part of the rows carry a size: once, few, many, or a class if the clone is expanded.

>TRBV4-1|TRBD1|.|TRBJ1-4|15
TGCGCCAGCAGCGGGACAGTGACTACTAATGAAAAACTGTTTTTT
CASSGTVTTNEKLFF
>TRBV24-1|TRBD1|.|TRBJ2-3|16
TGTGCCACCAGTGATTCCGGGACAGGGTCGCCTGATACGCAGTATTTT
CATSDSGTGSPDTQYF
>TRBV6-5|.|many|TRBJ2-2|15
TGTGCCAGCAGACCCCCGGGGGGCTTGTCCGGGGAGCTGTTTTTT
CASRPPGGLSGELFF
>TRBV3-1/TRBV3-2|.|.|TRBJ1-3|14
TGTGCCAGCAGCCCCAAGCGGCAGGGAAACACCATATATTTT
CASSPKRQGNTIYF
>TRBV6-2/TRBV6-3|TRBD2|.|TRBJ2-2|16
TGTGCCAGCAGTTACCGAGCGGGGGGAGCCACCGGGGAGCTGTTTTTT
CASSYRAGGATGELFF
>TRBV9|.|once|TRBJ2-3|15
TGTGCCAGCAGCGTAGGGTGGGGGGGCCCAGATACGCAGTATTTT
CASSVGWGGPDTQYF
>TRBV3-1/TRBV3-2|TRBD2|few|TRBJ2-7|17
TGTGCCAGCAGCCAATCACTAGCGGGGGCGAGCTCCTACGAGCAGTACTTC
CASSQSLAGASSYEQYF
>TRBV5-6|TRBD1|.|TRBJ1-4|16
TGTGCCAGCAGCTTGGGGCCGGGACAGGGAGCTGAAAAACTGTTTTTT
CASSLGPGQGAEKLFF
>TRBV6-1|TRBD1|.|TRBJ1-6|19
TGTGCCAGCAGTGACGGGACAGGGGGGATATTGTCCTATAATTCACCCCTCCACTTT
CASSDGTGGILSYNSPLHF
>TRBV27|.|.|TRBJ2-7|13
TGTGCCAGCAGTTCAAGGGGCGGAGACGAGCAGTACTTC
CASSSRGGDEQYF
>TRBV12-3/TRBV12-4|.|.|TRBJ1-6|13
TGTGCCAGCGCCTGGGGCGCGCGGTCACCCCTCCACTTT
CASAWGARSPLHF
>TRBV7-6|TRBD2|few|TRBJ2-1|14
TGTGCCAGCAGTCCCCTAGCGGCCGTCAATGAGCAGTTCTTC
CASSPLAAVNEQFF
>TRBV10-1|.|once|TRBJ1-5|15
TGCGCCAGCAGTGCAGGACACAGTAGCAATCAGCCCCAGCATTTT
CASSAGHSSNQPQHF
>TRBV2|TRBD1|.|TRBJ2-3|15
TGTGCCAGCAGCAGCTCAGGGGGCAGGACAGATACGCAGTATTTT
CASSSSGGRTDTQYF
>TRBV23-1|.|few|TRBJ1-2|13
TGCGCCGGTTATTGGAGTCAGAACTATGGCTACACCTTC
CAGYWSQNYGYTF
>TRBV6-1|.|.|TRBJ2-7|14
TGTGCCAGCAGTGAAGCGCTGGGGCAAAACGAGCAGTACTTC
CASSEALGQNEQYF
>TRBV18|.|.|TRBJ1-4|15
TGTGCCAGCTCACCACCGTGGCAGGGAGGCGAAAAACTGTTTTTT
CASSPPWQGGEKLFF
>TRBV30|.|.|TRBJ2-1|15
TGTGCCTGGAGTGTACAACTGACAGCTTTCCGAGAGCAGTTCTTC
CAWSVQLTAFREQFF
>TRBV29-1|TRBD1|.|TRBJ2-6|18
TGCAGCGGAGATGTACCGGGACAGGCGATCTCTGGGGCCAACGTCCTGACTTTC
CSGDVPGQAISGANVLTF
>TRBV5-1|.|.|TRBJ1-2|15
TGCGCCAGCAGCCTCGGGGAAGATTCTAACTATGGCTACACCTTC
CASSLGEDSNYGYTF
>TRBV10-1|TRBD1|.|TRBJ2-2|15
TGCGCCAGCAGTTCCGGGACAGGTGGTACCGGGGAGCTGTTTTTT
CASSSGTGGTGELFF
>TRBV7-6|.|.|TRBJ2-5|13
TGTGCCAGCAGCCTCGGGGTTGGGGAGACCCAGTACTTC
CASSLGVGETQYF
>TRBV7-8|TRBD1|.|TRBJ2-6|17
TGTGCCAGCAGCTTCCGGGACAGCGGTTCTGGGGCCAACGTCCTGACTTTC
CASSFRDSGSGANVLTF
>TRBV4-3|.|.|TRBJ1-3|15
TGCGCCAGCAGCCAAGTACCAGGGTCTGGAAACACCATATATTTT
CASSQVPGSGNTIYF
>TRBV7-2|.|.|TRBJ1-5|13
TGTGCCAGCAGCCGACAGGCGAATCAGCCCCAGCATTTT
CASSRQANQPQHF
>TRBV29-1|TRBD1|few|TRBJ1-2|12
TGCAGCGTTGCAACAGGGGCCTATGGCTACACCTTC
CSVATGAYGYTF
>TRBV7-2|TRBD1|.|TRBJ2-7|14
TGTGCCAGCAGCTTAGTACAGGGGGCCTACGAGCAGTACTTC
CASSLVQGAYEQYF
>TRBV5-1|.|.|TRBJ2-2|14
TGCGCCAGCAGCTTGGGACAGAACACCGGGGAGCTGTTTTTT
CASSLGQNTGELFF
>TRBV30|TRBD1|few|TRBJ2-7|14
TGTGCCTGGAGTGGGGGGACAGTCACCTACGAGCAGTACTTC
CAWSGGTVTYEQYF
>TRBV30|TRBD1|.|TRBJ1-5|16
TGTGCCTGGAGTGGACAGGGGGTTCGCGGCAGGCAGCCCCAGCATTTT
CAWSGQGVRGRQPQHF
>TRBV12-3/TRBV12-4|.|.|TRBJ2-7|13
TGTGCCAGCAGTTTAACAGGGCGGTCCGAGCAGTACTTC
CASSLTGRSEQYF
>TRBV18|TRBD1|.|TRBJ1-1|16
TGTGCCAGCTCACCGTTAGAAGGGGGCTTGAACACTGAAGCTTTCTTT
CASSPLEGGLNTEAFF
>TRBV3-1/TRBV3-2|TRBD1|.|TRBJ1-6|14
TGTGCCAGCAGCCAAGAGGGACAGTTTTCACCCCTCCACTTT
CASSQEGQFSPLHF
>TRBV19|TRBD1|.|TRBJ1-1|16
TGTGCCAGTAGGAAGAGAGGACAGGGGGCCGACACTGAAGCTTTCTTT
CASRKRGQGADTEAFF
>TRBV2|.|.|TRBJ2-5|15
TGTGCCAGCAACCCGGGGACTTCAGGTCGAGAGACCCAGTACTTC
CASNPGTSGRETQYF